This T cell receptor (beta chain) was recovered during a study of T-cell reconstitution after alpha-beta-depleted transplantation in children. CDR1 GTSNPN and CDR2 SVGIG come from the germline V gene (reference sequence). The CDR3 is 13 residues long. Trimming took 0 bases from V and 5 from J, leaving 8 bases between them. Unique molecular identifiers were built into the TCRbeta library. MiXCR, applied by TCRdb to the PCR reads, yields one record per CDR3 protein. The table includes a few hundred thousand distinct CDR3 sequences, around 10% detected once. The source of this sequence is a human donor who donated a stem cell graft to a child with acute lymphoblastic leukemia. The J gene is TRBJ2-1, the V gene TRBV30; D not resolved. Sequencing was performed on PBMCs from the stem cell graft donor, taken from the stem cell graft. CDR3: CAWSVMSDNEQFF. In nucleotides, the CDR3 is TGTGCCTGGAGTGTAATGAGTGACAATGAGCAGTTCTTC.